Listed here are 2 T cell receptor beta chains from one sample, sequenced in a study of blood T cell repertoires in COVID-19. Produced via immunoSEQ multiplex PCR; TCRdb's table is partial and in-frame only. The table shows roughly 70,000 clones, with 87% occurring only once. Specimen: peripheral blood. These receptors came from a middle-aged man with active COVID-19.

This clone was seen a single time. This sequence joins TRBV7-8 and TRBJ2-3; no definite D call. Per the germline V gene, CDR1 is SGHVS and CDR2 is FQNEAQ. The CDR3 runs 12 residues. Trimming took 5 bases from V and 4 from J, leaving 7 bases between them. The CDR3 protein is CASSHFSDTQYF. In DNA, the CDR3 is TGTGCCAGCAGCCACTTCTCAGATACGCAGTATTTT.

The chain combines TRBV27 with TRBJ2-1; 11 bases fit TRBD2. The germline V gene has CDR1 MNHEY and CDR2 SMNVEV (reference sequence). V was clipped by 5 bases and J by 5 bases; unmatched bases: 5. The CDR3 is 15 residues long. The CDR3 is CASSPGTSGHNEQFF. Written as DNA, the CDR3 is TGTGCCAGCAGTCCCGGGACTAGCGGACACAATGAGCAGTTCTTC.